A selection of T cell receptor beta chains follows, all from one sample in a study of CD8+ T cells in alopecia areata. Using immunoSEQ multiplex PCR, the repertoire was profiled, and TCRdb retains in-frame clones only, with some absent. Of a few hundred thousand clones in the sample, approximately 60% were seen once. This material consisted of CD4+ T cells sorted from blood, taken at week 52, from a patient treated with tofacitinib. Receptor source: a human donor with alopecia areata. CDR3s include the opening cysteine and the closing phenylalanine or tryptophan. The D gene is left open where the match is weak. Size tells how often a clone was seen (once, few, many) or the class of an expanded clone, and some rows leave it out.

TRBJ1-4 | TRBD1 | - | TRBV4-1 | CASSPSGTGDEKLFF | TGTGCCAGCAGCCCTTCCGGGACAGGAGATGAAAAACTGTTTTTT
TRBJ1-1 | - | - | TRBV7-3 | CASSHDTEAFF | TGTGCCAGCAGCCACGACACTGAAGCTTTCTTT
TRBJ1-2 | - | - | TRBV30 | CAWSAWAGNAYGYTF | TGTGCCTGGAGTGCTTGGGCAGGGAATGCCTATGGCTACACCTTC
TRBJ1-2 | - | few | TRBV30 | CAWSVPGQGHGYTF | TGTGCCTGGAGTGTACCGGGGCAGGGACATGGCTACACCTTC
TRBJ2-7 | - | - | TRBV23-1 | CASSETRGYEQYF | TGCGCCAGCAGTGAGACAAGGGGTTACGAGCAGTACTTC
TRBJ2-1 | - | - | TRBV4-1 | CASSRIRNEQFF | TGCGCCAGCAGCCGGATTAGGAATGAGCAGTTCTTC
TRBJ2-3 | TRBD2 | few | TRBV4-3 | CASSHHPSGGLTDTQYF | TGCGCCAGCAGCCACCACCCTAGCGGGGGTTTGACAGATACGCAGTATTTT
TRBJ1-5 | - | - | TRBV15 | CATSMGSSNQPQHF | TGTGCCACCAGCATGGGGAGTAGCAATCAGCCCCAGCATTTT
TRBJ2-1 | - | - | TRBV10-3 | CAISDGGSSYNEQFF | TGTGCCATCAGTGACGGGGGAAGCTCCTACAATGAGCAGTTCTTC
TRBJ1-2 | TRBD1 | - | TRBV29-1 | CSVAGQGGHGYTF | TGCAGCGTAGCGGGACAGGGTGGGCACGGCTACACCTTC
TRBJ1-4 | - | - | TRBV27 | CASSPGGGGVNEKLFF | TGTGCCAGCAGCCCCGGCGGGGGTGGGGTTAATGAAAAACTGTTTTTT
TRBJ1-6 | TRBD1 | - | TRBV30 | CARQGGGDSPLHF | TGTGCCCGCCAGGGGGGTGGTGATTCACCCCTCCACTTT
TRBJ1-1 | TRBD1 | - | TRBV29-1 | CSVTTAGTGDTEAFF | TGCAGCGTTACCACAGCCGGGACAGGGGATACTGAAGCTTTCTTT
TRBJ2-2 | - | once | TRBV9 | CASSVPLEGGELFF | TGTGCCAGCAGCGTCCCGCTCGAAGGCGGGGAGCTGTTTTTT
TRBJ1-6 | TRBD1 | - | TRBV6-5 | CASSGWTGQSPLHF | TGTGCCAGCAGTGGATGGACAGGACAATCACCCCTCCACTTT
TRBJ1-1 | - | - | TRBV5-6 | CASSLVNTEAFF | TGTGCCAGCAGCTTAGTGAACACTGAAGCTTTCTTT
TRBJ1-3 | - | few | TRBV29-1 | CSVGQLGGNTIYF | TGCAGCGTCGGACAGCTAGGAGGAAACACCATATATTTT
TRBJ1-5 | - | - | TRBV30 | CAWSVNGNQPQHF | TGTGCCTGGAGTGTAAACGGGAATCAGCCCCAGCATTTT
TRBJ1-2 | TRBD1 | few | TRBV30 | CAWDRQGNYGYTF | TGTGCCTGGGACCGACAGGGGAACTATGGCTACACCTTC
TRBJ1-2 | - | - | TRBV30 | CAWTRGMGRPYGYTF | TGTGCCTGGACCAGAGGAATGGGGCGGCCCTATGGCTACACCTTC
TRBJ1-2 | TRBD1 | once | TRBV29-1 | CSVLIQGVNGYTF | TGCAGCGTCTTAATACAGGGGGTAAACGGCTACACCTTC
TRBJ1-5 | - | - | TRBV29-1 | CSPGRGNQPQHF | TGCAGCCCCGGACGGGGCAATCAGCCCCAGCATTTT
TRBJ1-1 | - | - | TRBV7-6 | CASSFGRQINTEAFF | TGTGCCAGCAGCTTTGGTAGACAGATAAACACTGAAGCTTTCTTT
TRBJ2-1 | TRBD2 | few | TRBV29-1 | CSVERSGGRPEQFF | TGCAGCGTTGAACGTAGCGGGGGCCGCCCGGAGCAGTTCTTC
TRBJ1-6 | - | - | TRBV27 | CASRSGGADSPLHF | TGTGCCAGCAGGAGTGGGGGGGCAGATTCACCCCTCCACTTT
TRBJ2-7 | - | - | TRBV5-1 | CASKGPYSYEQYF | TGCGCCAGCAAGGGACCCTACAGCTACGAGCAGTACTTC